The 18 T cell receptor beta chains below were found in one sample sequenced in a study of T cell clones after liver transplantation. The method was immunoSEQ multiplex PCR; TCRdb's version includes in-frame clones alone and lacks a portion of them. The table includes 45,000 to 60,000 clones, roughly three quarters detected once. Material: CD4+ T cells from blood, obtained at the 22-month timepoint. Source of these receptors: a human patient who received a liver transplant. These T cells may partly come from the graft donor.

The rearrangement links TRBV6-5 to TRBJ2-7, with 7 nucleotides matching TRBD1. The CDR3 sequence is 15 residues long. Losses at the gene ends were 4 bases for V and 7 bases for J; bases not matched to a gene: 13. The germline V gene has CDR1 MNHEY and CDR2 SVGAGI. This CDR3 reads CASSSVTGNLREQYF. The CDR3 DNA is TGTGCCAGCAGTTCTGTGACAGGGAATCTACGAGAGCAGTACTTC.

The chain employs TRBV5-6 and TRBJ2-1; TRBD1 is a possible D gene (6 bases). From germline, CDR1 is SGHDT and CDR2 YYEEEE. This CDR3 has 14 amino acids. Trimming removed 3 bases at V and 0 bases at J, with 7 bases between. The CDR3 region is CASSWDISYNEQFF. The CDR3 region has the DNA TGTGCCAGCAGCTGGGACATCTCCTACAATGAGCAGTTCTTC.

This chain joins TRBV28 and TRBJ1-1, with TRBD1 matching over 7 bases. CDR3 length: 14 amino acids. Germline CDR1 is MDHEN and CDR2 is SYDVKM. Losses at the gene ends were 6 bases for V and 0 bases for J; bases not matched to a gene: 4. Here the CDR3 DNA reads TGTGCCAGCAGACTCGGACAGGTGAACACTGAAGCTTTCTTT. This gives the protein CASRLGQVNTEAFF.

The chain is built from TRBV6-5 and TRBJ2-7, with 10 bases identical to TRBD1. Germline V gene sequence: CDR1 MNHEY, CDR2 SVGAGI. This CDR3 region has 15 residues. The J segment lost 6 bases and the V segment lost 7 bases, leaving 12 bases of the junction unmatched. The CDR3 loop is CASTPPGTGAREQYF. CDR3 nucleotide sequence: TGTGCCAGCACCCCACCCGGGACAGGGGCCCGCGAGCAGTACTTC.

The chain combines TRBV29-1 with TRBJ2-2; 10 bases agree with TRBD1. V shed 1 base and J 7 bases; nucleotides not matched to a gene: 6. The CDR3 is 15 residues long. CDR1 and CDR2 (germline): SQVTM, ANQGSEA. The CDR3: CSVEVRQGADGELFF. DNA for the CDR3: TGCAGCGTTGAAGTAAGACAGGGGGCGGACGGGGAGCTGTTTTTT.

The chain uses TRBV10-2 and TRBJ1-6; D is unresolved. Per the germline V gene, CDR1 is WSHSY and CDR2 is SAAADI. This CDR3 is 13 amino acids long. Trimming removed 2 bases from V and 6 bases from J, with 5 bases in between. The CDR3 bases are TGCGCCAGCAGTGAGCAAGCTAATTCACCCCTCCACTTT. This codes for CASSEQANSPLHF.

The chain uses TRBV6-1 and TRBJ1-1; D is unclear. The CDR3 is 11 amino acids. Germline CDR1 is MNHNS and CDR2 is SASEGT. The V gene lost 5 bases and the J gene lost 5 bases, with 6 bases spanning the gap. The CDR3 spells CASSYLTEAFF. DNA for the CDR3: TGTGCCAGCAGTTACCTTACTGAAGCTTTCTTT.

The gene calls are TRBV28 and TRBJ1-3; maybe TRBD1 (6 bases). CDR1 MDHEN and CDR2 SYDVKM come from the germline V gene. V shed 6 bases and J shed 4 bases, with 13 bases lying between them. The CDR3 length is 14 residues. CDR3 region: CASSEQGVGNTIYF. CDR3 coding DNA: TGTGCCAGCAGCGAACAGGGTGTAGGAAACACCATATATTTT.

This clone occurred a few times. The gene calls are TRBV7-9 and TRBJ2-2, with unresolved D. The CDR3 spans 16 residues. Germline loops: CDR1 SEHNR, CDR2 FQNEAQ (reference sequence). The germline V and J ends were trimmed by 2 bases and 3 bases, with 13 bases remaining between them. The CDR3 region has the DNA TGTGCCAGCAGCTTAAGCCTTTTTGGGTACACCGGGGAGCTGTTTTTT. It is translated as CASSLSLFGYTGELFF.

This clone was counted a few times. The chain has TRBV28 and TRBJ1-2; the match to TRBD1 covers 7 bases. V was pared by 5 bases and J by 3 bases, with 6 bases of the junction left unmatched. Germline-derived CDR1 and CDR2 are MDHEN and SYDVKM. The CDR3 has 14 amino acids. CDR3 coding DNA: TGTGCCAGCAGTCTTAGACAGGGATACTATGGCTACACCTTC. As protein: CASSLRQGYYGYTF.

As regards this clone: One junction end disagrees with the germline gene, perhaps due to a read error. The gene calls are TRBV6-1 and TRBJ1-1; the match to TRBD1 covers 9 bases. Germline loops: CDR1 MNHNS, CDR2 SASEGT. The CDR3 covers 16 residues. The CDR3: CAISERDRDSHTEAFF. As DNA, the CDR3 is TGTGCCATCAGTGAACGGGACAGGGATTCGCACACTGAAGCTTTCTTT.

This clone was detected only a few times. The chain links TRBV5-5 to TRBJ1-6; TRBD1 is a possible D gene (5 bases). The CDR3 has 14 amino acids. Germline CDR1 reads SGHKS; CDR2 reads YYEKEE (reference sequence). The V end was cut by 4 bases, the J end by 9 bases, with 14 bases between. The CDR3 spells CASSPETVSSPLHF. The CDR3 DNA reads TGTGCCAGCAGCCCCGAGACAGTCAGTTCACCCCTCCACTTT.

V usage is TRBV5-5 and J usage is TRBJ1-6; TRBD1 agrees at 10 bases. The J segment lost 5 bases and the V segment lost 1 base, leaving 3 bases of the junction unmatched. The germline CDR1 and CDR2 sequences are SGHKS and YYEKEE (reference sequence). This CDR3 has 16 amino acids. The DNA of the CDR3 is TGTGCCAGCAGCTTGCGGACAGGGGGTAATAATTCACCCCTCCACTTT. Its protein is CASSLRTGGNNSPLHF.

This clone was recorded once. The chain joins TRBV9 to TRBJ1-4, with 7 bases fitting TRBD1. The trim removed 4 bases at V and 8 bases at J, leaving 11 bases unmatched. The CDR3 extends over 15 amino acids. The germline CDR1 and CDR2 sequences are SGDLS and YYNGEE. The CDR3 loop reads CASSPRDRMDEKLFF. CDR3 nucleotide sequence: TGTGCCAGCAGCCCGAGGGACAGAATGGACGAAAAACTGTTTTTT.

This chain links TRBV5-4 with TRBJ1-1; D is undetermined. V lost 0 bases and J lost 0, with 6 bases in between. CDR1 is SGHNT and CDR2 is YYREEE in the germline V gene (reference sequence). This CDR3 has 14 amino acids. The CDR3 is CASSLVGMNTEAFF. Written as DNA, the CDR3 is TGTGCCAGCAGCTTGGTTGGAATGAACACTGAAGCTTTCTTT.

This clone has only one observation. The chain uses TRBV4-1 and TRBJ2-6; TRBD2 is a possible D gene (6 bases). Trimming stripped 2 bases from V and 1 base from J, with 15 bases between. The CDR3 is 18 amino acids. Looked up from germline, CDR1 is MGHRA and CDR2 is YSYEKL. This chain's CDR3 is CASSQPEGRGSGANVLTF. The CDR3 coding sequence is TGCGCCAGCAGCCAACCGGAAGGGCGGGGATCTGGGGCCAACGTCCTGACTTTC.

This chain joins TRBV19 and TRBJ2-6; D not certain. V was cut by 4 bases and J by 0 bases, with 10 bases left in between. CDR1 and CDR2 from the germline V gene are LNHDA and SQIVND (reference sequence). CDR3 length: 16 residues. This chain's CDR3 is CASSTGRTSGANVLTF. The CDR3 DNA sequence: TGTGCCAGTAGTACCGGACGTACCTCTGGGGCCAACGTCCTGACTTTC.

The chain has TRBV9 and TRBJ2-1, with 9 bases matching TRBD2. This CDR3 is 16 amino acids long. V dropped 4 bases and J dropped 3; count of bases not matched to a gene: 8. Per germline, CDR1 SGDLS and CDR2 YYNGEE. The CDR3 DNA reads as TGTGCCAGCAGCTCCCGGGGAGCGGGGGGCTACAATGAGCAGTTCTTC. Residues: CASSSRGAGGYNEQFF. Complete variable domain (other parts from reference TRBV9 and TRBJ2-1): DSGVTQTPKHLITATGQRVTLRCSPRSGDLSVYWYQQSLDQGLQFLIQYYNGEERAKGNILERFSAQQFPDLHSELNLSSLELGDSALYFCASSSRGAGGYNEQFFGPGTRLTVL.